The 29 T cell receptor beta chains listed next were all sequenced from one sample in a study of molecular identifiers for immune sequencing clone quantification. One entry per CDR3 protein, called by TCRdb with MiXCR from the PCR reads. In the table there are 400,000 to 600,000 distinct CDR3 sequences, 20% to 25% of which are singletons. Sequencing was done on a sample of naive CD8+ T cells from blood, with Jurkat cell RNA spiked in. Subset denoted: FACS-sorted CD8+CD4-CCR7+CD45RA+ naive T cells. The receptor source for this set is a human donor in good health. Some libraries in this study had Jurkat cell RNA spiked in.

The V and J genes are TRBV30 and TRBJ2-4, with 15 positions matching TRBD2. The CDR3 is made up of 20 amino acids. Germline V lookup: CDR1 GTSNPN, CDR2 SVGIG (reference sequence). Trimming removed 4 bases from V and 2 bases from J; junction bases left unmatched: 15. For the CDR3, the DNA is TGTGCCTGGATACCTTTTGGACTAGCGGGAGGGCCCTCGACCAAAAACATTCAGTACTTC. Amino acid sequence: CAWIPFGLAGGPSTKNIQYF.

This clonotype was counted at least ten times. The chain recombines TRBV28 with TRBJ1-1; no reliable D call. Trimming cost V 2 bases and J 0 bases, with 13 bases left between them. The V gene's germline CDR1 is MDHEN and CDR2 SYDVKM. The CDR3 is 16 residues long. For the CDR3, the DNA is TGTGCCAGCAGTTTACACGCAGGTCTGATGAACACTGAAGCTTTCTTT. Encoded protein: CASSLHAGLMNTEAFF. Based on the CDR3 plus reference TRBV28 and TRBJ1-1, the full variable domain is DVKVTQSSRYLVKRTGEKVFLECVQDMDHENMFWYRQDPGLGLRLIYFSYDVKMKEKGDIPEGYSVSREKKERFSLILESASTNQTSMYLCASSLHAGLMNTEAFFGQGTRLTVV.

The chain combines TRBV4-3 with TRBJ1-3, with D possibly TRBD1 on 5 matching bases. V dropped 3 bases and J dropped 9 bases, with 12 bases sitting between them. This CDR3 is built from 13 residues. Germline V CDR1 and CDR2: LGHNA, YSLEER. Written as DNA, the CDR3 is TGCGCCAGCAGCCAGGCCTGGGACCCCACCATATATTTT. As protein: CASSQAWDPTIYF.

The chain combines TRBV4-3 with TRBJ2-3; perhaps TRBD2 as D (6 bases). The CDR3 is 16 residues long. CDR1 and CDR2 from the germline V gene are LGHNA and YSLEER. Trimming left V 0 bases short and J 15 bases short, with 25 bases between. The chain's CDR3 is CASSQDKNLQRAGGYF. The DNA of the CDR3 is TGCGCCAGCAGCCAAGACAAGAATCTCCAGCGGGCGGGTGGATATTTT.

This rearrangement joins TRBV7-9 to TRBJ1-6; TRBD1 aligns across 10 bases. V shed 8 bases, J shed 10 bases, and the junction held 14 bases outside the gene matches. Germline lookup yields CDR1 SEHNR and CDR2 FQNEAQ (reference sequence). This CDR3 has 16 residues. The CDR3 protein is CASGSGTGVQESPLHF. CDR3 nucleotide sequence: TGTGCCAGCGGCTCCGGGACAGGGGTTCAGGAATCACCCCTCCACTTT.

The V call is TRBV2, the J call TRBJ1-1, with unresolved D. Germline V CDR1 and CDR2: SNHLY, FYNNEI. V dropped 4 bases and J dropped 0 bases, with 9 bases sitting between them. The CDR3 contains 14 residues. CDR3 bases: TGTGCCAGCAGTGGAGCCAGCGTGAACACTGAAGCTTTCTTT. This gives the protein CASSGASVNTEAFF.

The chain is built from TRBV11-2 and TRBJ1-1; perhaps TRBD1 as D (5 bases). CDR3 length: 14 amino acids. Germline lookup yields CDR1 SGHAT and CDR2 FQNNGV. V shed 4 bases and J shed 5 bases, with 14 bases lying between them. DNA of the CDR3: TGTGCCAGCAGCTCTAGGGGAGGGAGAACTGAAGCTTTCTTT. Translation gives CASSSRGGRTEAFF.

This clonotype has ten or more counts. Here the CDR3 reads CASTMPDSQETQYF. The CDR3 bases are TGTGCCAGCACCATGCCGGACAGCCAAGAGACCCAGTACTTC. V usage is TRBV11-2 and J usage is TRBJ2-5; possibly TRBD1 for D (6 bases). The CDR3 totals 14 residues. Per the germline V gene, CDR1 is SGHAT and CDR2 is FQNNGV. Trimming stripped 7 bases from V and 1 base from J, with 13 bases between.

The CDR3 region is CASSVGGAGSYEQYF. CDR3 coding DNA: TGTGCCAGCAGCGTAGGCGGGGCCGGGTCCTACGAGCAGTACTTC. The chain has TRBV9 and TRBJ2-7; possible D gene TRBD2, 6 bases. V lost 0 bases and J lost 1, with 11 bases in between. Germline CDR1 reads SGDLS; CDR2 reads YYNGEE. The length of the CDR3 is 15 residues.

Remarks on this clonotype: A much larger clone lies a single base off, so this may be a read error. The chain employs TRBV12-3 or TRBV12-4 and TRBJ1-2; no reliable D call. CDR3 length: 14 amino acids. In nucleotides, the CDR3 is TGTGCCAGCAGTTTAGGGCCCGCAGAGGCTGGCTACATCTTC. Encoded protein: CASSLGPAEAGYIF.

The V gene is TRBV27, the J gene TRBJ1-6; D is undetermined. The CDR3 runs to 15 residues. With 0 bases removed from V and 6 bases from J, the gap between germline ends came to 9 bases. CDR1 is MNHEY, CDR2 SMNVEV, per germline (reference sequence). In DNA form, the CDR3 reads TGTGCCAGCAGTTTATCTCCTCATACTAATTCACCCCTCCACTTT. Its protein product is CASSLSPHTNSPLHF.

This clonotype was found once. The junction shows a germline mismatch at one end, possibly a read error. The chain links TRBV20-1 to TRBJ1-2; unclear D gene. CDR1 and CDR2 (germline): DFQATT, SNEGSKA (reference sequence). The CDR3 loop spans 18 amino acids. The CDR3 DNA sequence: TGCAGTGCTAGAGATCTAGGGTACGGATCGCTCCAAGAATATGGCTACGCCTTC. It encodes CSARDLGYGSLQEYGYAF.

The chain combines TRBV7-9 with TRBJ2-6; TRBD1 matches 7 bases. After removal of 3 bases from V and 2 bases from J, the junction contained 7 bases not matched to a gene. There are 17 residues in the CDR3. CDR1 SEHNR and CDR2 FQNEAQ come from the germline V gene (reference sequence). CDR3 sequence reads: CASSFLDRLPGANVLTF. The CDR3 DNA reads TGTGCCAGCAGCTTCTTGGACAGGCTCCCTGGGGCCAACGTCCTGACTTTC.

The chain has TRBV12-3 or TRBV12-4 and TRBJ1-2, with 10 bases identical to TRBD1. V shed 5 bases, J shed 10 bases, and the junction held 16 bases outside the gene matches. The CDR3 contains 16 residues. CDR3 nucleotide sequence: TGTGCCAGCAGTGGCCGGGACAGGGGTTATTTTGTTGACTACACCTTC. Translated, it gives CASSGRDRGYFVDYTF.

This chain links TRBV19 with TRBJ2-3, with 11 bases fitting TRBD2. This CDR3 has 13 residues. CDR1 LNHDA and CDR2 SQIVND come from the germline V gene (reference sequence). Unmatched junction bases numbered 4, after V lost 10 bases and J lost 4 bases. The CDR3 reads CATTSGSSDTQYF. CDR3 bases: TGTGCCACAACTAGCGGGAGTTCAGATACGCAGTATTTT.

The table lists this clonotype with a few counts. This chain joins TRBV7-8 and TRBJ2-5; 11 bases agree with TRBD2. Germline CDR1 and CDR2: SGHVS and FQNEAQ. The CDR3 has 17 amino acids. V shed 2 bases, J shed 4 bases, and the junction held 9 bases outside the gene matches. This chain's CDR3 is CASSLYLAGGHGETQYF. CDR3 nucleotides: TGTGCCAGCAGCTTATATTTAGCGGGGGGGCATGGAGAGACCCAGTACTTC.

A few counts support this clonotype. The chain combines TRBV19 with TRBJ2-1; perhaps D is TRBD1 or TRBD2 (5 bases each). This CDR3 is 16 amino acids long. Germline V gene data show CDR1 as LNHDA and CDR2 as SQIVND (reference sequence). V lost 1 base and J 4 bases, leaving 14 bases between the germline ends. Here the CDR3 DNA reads TGTGCCAGTAGTATAGTAGTAAGGGGCGGGTACAATGAGCAGTTCTTC. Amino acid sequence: CASSIVVRGGYNEQFF.

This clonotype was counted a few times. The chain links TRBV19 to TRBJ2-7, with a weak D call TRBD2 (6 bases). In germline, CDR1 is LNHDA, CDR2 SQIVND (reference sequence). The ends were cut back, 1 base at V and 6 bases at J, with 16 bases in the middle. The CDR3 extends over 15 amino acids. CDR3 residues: CASSIASEGSVEQYF. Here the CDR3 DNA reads TGTGCCAGTAGTATAGCGTCGGAGGGGTCGGTCGAGCAGTACTTC.

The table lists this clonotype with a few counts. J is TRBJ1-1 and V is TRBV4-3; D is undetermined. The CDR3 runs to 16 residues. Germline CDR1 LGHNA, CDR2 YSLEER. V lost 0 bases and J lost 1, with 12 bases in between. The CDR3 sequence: CASSQESWAGNTEAFF. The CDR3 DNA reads TGCGCCAGCAGCCAAGAGAGCTGGGCGGGGAACACTGAAGCTTTCTTT.

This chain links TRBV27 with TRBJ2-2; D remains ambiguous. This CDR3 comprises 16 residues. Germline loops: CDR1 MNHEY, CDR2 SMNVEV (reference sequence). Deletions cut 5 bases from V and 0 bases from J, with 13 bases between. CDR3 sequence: CASSKDMASNTGELFF. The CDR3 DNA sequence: TGTGCCAGCAGTAAAGACATGGCTTCGAACACCGGGGAGCTGTTTTTT.

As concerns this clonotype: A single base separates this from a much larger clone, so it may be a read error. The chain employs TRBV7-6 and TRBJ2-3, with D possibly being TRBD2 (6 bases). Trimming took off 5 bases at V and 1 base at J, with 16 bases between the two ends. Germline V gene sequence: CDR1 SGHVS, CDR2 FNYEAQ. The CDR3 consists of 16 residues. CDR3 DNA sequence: TGTGCCAGCAGCCCCGGGCCTAGCGAGGGCACAGATACGCAGTATTTT. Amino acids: CASSPGPSEGTDTQYF.

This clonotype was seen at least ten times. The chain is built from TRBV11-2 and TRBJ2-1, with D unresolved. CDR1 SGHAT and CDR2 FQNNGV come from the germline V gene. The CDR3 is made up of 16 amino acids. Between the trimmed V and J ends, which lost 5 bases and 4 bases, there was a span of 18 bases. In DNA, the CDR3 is TGTGCCAGCAGCCCTACCGCTCCCCCTCCATACAATGAGCAGTTCTTC. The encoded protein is CASSPTAPPPYNEQFF.

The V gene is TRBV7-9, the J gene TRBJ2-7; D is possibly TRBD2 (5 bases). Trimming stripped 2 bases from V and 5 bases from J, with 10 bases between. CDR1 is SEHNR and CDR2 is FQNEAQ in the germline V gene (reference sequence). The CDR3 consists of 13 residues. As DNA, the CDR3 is TGTGCCAGCAGCTTACCTGGGAGCGACGAGCAGTACTTC. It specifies CASSLPGSDEQYF.

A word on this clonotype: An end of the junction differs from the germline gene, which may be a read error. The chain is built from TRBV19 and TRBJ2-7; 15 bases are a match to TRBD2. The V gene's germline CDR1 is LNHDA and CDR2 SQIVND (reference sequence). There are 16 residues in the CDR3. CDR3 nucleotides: TGTGCCAGTAGTGAGGGGACTAGCGGGGGGAAATACGAGCGGTACTTC. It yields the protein CASSEGTSGGKYERYF.

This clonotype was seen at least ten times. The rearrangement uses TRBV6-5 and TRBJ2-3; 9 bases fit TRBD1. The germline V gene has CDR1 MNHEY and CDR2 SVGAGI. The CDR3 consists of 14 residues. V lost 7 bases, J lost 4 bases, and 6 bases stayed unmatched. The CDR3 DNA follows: TGTGCCAGCAAATCACAGGGGGCGGCAGATACGCAGTATTTT. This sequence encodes CASKSQGAADTQYF.

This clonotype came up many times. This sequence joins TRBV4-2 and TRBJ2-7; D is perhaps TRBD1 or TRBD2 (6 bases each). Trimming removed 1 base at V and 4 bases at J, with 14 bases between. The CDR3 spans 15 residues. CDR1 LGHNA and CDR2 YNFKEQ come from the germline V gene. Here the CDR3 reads CASSQGRGPGYEQYF. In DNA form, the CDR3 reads TGTGCCAGCAGCCAAGGTCGGGGGCCGGGATACGAGCAGTACTTC.

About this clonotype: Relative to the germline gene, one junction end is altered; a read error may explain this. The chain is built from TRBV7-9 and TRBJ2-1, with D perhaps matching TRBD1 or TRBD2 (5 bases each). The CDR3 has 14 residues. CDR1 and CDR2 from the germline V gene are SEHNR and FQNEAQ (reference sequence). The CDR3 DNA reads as TGTGCCAGCAGCCCCCGGGGCGCAAACAATGAGCAGTCCTTC. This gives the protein CASSPRGANNEQSF.

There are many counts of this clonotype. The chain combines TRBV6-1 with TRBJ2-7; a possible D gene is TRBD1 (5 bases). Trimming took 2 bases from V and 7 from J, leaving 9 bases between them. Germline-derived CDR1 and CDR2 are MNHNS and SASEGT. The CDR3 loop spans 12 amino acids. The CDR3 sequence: CASSEWGLEQYF. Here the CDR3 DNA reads TGTGCCAGCAGTGAATGGGGCCTTGAGCAGTACTTC.

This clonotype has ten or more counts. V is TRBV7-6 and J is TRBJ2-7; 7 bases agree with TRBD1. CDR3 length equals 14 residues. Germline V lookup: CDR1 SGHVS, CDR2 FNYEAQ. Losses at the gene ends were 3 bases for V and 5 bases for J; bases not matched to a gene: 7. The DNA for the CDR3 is TGTGCCAGCAGCTTGACAGGGTCTGCCCACGAGCAGTACTTC. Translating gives CASSLTGSAHEQYF.